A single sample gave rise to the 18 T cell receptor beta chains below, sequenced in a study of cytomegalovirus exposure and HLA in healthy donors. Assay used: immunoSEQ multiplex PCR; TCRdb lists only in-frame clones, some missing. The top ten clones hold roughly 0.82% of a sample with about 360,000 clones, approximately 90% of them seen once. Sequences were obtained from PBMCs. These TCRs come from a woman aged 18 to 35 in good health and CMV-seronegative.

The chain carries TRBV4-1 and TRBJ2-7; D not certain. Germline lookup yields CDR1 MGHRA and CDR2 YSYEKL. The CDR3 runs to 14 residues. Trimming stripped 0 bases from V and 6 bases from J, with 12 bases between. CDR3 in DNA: TGCGCCAGCAGCCAAGACCGACTGTCTCTCGAGCAGTACTTC. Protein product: CASSQDRLSLEQYF.

CDR3 region: CASDMQGFSYEQYF. In nucleotides, the CDR3 is TGTGCCAGTGACATGCAGGGATTTTCCTACGAGCAGTACTTC. The chain has TRBV2 and TRBJ2-7; D may be TRBD1 (5 bases). The CDR3 contains 14 residues. V gave up 9 bases and J gave up 1 base, with 16 bases separating them. Per the germline V gene, CDR1 is SNHLY and CDR2 is FYNNEI.

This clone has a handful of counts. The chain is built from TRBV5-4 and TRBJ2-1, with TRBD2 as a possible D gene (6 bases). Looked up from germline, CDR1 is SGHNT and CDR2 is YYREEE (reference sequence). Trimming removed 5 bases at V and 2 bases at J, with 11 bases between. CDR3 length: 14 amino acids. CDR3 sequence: CASSRREAYNEQFF. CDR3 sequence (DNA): TGTGCCAGCAGTCGCAGGGAGGCCTACAATGAGCAGTTCTTC.

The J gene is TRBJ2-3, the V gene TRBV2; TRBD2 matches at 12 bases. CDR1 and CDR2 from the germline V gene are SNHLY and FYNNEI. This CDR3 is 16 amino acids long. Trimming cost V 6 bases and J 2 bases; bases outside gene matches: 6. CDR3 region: CASRELAGGVTDTQYF. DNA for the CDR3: TGTGCCAGCAGGGAACTAGCGGGGGGCGTCACAGATACGCAGTATTTT.

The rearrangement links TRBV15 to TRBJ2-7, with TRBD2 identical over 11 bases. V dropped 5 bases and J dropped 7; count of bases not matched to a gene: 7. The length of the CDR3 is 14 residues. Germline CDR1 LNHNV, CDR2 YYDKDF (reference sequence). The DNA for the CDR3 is TGTGCCACCAGCTCCGGGACTAGCGGCGAAGAGCAGTACTTC. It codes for CATSSGTSGEEQYF.

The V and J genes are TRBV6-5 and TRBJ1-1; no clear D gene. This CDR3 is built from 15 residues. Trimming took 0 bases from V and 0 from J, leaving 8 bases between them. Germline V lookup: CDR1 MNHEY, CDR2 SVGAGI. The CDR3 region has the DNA TGTGCCAGCAGTTACTCGACATCCATGAACACTGAAGCTTTCTTT. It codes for CASSYSTSMNTEAFF.

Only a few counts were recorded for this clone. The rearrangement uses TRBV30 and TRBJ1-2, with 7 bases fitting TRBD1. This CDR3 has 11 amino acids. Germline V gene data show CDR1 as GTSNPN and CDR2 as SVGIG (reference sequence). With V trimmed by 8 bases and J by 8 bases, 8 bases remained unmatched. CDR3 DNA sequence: TGTGCCATGGGACAGTCGGGGGGCTACACCTTC. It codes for CAMGQSGGYTF.

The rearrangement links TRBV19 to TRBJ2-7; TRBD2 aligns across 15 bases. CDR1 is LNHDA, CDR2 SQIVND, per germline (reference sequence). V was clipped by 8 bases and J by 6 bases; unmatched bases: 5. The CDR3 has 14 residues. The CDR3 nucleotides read TGTGCCAGTGGACTAGCGGGGGGGCCGTTCGAGCAGTACTTC. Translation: CASGLAGGPFEQYF.

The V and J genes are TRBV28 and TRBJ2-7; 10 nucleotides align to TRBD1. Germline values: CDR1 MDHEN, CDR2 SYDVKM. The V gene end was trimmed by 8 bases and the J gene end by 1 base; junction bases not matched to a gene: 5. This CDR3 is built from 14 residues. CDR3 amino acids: CASGLGQGSYEQYF. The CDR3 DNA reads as TGTGCCAGCGGATTGGGACAGGGGTCCTACGAGCAGTACTTC.

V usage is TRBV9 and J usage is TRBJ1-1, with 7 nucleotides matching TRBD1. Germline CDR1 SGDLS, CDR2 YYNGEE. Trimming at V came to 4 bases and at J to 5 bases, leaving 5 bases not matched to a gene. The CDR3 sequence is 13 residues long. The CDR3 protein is CASSPRDRTEAFF. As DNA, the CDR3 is TGTGCCAGCAGCCCCCGGGACAGAACTGAAGCTTTCTTT.

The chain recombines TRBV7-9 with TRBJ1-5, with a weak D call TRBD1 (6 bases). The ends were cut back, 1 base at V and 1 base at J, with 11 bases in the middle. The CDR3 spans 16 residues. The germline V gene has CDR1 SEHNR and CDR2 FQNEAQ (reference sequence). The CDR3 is CASSLDGGPSNQPQHF. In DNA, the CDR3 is TGTGCCAGCAGCTTAGATGGGGGCCCAAGCAATCAGCCCCAGCATTTT.

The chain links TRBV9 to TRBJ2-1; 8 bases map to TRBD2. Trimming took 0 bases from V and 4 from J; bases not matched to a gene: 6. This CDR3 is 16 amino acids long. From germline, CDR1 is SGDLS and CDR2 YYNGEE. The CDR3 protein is CASSVALSGGYNEQFF. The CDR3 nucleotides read TGTGCCAGCAGCGTAGCTTTGTCGGGGGGGTACAATGAGCAGTTCTTC.

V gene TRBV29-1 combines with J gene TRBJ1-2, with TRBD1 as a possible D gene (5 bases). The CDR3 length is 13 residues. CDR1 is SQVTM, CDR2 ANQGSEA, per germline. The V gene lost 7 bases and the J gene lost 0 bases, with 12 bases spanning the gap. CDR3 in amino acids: CSGTGGTNYGYTF. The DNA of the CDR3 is TGCAGCGGAACGGGGGGAACTAACTATGGCTACACCTTC.

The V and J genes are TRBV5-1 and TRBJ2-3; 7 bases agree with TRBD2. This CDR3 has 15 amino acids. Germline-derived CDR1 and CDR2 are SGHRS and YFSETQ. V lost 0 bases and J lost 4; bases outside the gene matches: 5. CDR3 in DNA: TGCGCCAGCAGCTTGGCTGCGGGAGTGGCAGATACGCAGTATTTT. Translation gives CASSLAAGVADTQYF.

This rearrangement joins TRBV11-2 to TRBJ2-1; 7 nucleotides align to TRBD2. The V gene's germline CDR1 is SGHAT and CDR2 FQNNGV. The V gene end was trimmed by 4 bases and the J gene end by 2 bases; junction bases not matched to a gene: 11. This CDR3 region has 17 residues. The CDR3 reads CASSSPRQAGAYNEQFF. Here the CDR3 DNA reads TGTGCCAGCAGCTCACCTCGGCAGGCGGGGGCCTACAATGAGCAGTTCTTC.

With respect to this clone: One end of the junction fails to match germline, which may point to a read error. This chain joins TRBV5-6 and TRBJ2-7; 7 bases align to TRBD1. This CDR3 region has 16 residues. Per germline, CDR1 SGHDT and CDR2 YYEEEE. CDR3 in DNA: TGTGCCAGCAGCCTAGGGGGCCAGGGAGCCTCCTATGAGCAGTACTTC. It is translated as CASSLGGQGASYEQYF.

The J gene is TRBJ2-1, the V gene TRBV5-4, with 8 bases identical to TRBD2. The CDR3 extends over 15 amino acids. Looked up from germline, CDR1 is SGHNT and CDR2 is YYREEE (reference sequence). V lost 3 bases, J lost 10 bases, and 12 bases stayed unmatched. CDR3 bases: TGTGCCAGCAGCTCGCCCGGGACTAGTCTTCGGGAGCAGTTCTTC. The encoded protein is CASSSPGTSLREQFF.

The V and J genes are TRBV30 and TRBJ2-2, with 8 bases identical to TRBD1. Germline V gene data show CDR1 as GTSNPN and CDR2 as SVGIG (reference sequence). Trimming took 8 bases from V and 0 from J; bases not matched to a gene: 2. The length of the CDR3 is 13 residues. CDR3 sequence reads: CARTGTNTGELFF. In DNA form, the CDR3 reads TGTGCCCGGACAGGGACGAACACCGGGGAGCTGTTTTTT.